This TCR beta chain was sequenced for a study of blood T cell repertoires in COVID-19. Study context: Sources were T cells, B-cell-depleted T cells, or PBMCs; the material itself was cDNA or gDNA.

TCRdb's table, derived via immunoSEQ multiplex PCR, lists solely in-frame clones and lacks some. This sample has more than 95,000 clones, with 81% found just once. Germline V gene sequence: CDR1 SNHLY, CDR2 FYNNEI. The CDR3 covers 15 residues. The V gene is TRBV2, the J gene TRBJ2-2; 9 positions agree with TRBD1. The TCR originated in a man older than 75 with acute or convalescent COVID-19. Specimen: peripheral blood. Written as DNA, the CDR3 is TGTGCAAGCGACGGGACAGGGATTAGCACCGGGGAGCTGTTTTTT. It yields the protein CASDGTGISTGELFF.